The clone carrying this TCR beta chain was seen at least ten times. The antigen is undetermined. This sample is drawn from a study of breast tumors, draining lymph nodes, adjacent tissues. A single record per CDR3 protein comes from TCRdb applying MiXCR to the multiplex PCR reads. The data show about 25,000 distinct CDR3 sequences, with roughly a quarter seen just once and approximately 13% held by the top ten. Study observations and caveats: That most tumor T cells come from lymph nodes remained unproven. Tumor and nontumor repertoires were significantly more similar in luminal-like than in basal-like breast cancer. Compared with lymph nodes, tumors were less diverse; compared with nontumor tissue, more.

The CDR3 spans 16 residues. Germline V CDR1 and CDR2: MDHEN, SYDVKM. J gave up 1 base and V 6 bases, and 6 bases lay outside the gene matches. Sequences were obtained from breast tumor tissue. The sequence was collected from a female donor with breast cancer. Some clones in this sample may be carry-over from other donors' samples. The chain employs TRBV28 and TRBJ1-6, with 7 nucleotides matching TRBD1. As DNA, the CDR3 is TGTGCCAGCAGCCCAGGGGGTTGGTCCTATAATTCACCCCTCCACTTT. Protein sequence: CASSPGGWSYNSPLHF.